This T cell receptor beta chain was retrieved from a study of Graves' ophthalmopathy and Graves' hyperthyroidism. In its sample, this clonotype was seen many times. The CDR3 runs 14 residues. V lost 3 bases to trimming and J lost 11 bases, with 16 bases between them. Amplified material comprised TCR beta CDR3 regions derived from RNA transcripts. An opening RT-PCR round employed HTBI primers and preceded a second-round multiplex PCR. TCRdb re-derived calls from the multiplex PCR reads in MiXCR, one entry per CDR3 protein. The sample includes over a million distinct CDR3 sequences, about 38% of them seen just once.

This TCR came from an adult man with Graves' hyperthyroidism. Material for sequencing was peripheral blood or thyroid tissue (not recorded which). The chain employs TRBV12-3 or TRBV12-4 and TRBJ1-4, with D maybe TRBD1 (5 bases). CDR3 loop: CASSFSSGTRKLFF. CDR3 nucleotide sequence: TGTGCCAGCAGTTTCTCGTCAGGGACCAGGAAACTGTTTTTT.